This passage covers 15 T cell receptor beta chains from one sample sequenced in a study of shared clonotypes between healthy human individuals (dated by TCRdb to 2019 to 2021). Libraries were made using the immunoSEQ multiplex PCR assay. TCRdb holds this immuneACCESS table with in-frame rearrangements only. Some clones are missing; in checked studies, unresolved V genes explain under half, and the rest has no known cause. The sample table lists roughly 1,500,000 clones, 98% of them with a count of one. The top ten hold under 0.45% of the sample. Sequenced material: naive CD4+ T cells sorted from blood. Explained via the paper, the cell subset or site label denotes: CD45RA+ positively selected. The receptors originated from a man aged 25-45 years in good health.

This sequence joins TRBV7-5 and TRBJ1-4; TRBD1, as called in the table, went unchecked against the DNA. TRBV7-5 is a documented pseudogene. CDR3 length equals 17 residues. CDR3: CVRSLKPGQGRNEKLFF. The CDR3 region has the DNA TGTGTCAGAAGCTTGAAACCGGGACAGGGACGGAATGAAAAACTGTTTTTT.

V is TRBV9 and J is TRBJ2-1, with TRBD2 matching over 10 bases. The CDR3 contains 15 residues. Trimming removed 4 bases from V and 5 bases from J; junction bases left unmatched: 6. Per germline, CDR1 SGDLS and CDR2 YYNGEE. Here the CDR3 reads CASSLGTSENNEQFF. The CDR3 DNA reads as TGTGCCAGCAGCCTTGGGACTAGCGAGAACAATGAGCAGTTCTTC.

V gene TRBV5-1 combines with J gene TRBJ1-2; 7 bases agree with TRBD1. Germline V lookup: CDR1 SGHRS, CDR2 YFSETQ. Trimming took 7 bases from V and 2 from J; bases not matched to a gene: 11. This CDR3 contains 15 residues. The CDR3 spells CASHLTGQSNYGYTF. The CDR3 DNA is TGCGCCAGCCACCTTACGGGACAGTCAAACTATGGCTACACCTTC.

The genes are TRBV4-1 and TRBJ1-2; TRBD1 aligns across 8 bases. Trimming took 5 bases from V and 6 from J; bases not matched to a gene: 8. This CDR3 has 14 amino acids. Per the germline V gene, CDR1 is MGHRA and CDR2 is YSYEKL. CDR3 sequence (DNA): TGCGCCAGCAGCTACCCGGGACAGGAAAATGGCTACACCTTC. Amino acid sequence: CASSYPGQENGYTF.

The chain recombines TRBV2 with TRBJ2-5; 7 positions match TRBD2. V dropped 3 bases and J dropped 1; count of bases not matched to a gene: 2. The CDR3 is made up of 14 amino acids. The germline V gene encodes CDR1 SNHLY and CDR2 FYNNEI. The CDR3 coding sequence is TGTGCCAGCAGTGAGGGCGGGAGCCAAGAGACCCAGTACTTC. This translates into CASSEGGSQETQYF.

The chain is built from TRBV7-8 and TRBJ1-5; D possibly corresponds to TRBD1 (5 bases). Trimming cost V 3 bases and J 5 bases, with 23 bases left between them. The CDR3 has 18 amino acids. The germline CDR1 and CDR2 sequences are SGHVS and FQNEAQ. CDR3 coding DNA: TGTGCCAGCAGCTTGCGAGGGGACGGATTGATCTTGGATCAGCCCCAGCATTTT. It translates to CASSLRGDGLILDQPQHF.

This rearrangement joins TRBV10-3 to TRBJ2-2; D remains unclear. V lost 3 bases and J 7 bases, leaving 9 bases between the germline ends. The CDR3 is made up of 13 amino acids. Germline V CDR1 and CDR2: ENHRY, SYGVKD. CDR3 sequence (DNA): TGTGCCATCAGTGATGTAGCCCACGGGGAGCTGTTTTTT. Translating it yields CAISDVAHGELFF.

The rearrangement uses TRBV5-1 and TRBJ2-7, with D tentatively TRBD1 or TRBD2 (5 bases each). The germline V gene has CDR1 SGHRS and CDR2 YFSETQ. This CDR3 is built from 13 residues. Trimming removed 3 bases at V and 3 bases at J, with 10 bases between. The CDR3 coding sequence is TGCGCCAGCAGCTGGGACCCCAACTACGAGCAGTACTTC. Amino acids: CASSWDPNYEQYF.

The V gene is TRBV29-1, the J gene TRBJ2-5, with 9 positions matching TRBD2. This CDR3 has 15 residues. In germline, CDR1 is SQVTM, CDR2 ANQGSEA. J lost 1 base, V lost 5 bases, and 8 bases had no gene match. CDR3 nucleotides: TGCAGCGTTAAATCTAGCGGGACGGGCCAAGAGACCCAGTACTTC. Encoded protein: CSVKSSGTGQETQYF.

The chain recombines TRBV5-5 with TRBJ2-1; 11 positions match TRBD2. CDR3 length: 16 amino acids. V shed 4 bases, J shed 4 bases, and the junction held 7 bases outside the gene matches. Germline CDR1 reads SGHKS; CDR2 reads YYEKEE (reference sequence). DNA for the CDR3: TGTGCCAGCAGCGTAGGCGGGACTAGCGGTTACAATGAGCAGTTCTTC. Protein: CASSVGGTSGYNEQFF.

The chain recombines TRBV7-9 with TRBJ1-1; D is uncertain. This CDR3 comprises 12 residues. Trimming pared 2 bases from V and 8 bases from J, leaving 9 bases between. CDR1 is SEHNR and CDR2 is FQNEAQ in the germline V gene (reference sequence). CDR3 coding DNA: TGTGCCAGCAGCTTATTGGGCAGAGAAGCTTTCTTT. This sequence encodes CASSLLGREAFF.

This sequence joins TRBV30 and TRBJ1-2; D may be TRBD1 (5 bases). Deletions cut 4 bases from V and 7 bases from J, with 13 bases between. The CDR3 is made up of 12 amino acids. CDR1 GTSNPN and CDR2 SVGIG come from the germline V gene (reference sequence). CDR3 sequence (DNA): TGTGCCTGGACCACGGGGAGGGGTGGCTACACCTTC. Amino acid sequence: CAWTTGRGGYTF.

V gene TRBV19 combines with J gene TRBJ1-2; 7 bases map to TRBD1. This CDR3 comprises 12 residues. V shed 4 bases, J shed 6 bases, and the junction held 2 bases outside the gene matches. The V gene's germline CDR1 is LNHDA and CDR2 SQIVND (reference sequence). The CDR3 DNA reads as TGTGCCAGTAGTAGGGGACAGAATGGCTACACCTTC. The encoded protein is CASSRGQNGYTF.

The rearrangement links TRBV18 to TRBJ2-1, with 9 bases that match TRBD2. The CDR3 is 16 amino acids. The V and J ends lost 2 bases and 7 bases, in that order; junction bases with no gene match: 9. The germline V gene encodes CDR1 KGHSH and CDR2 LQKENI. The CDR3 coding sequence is TGTGCCAGCTCACCAGCCTTAGCGGGAGAAAGGAATGAGCAGTTCTTC. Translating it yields CASSPALAGERNEQFF. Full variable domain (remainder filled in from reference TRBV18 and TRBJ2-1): NAGVMQNPRHLVRRRGQEARLRCSPMKGHSHVYWYRQLPEEGLKFMVYLQKENIIDESGMPKERFSAEFPKEGPSILRIQQVVRGDSAAYFCASSPALAGERNEQFFGPGTRLTVL.

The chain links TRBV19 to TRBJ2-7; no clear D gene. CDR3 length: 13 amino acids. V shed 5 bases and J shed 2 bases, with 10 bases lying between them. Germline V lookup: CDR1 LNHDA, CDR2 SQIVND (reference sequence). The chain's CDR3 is CASSSGGAYEQYF. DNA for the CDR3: TGTGCCAGTAGTTCGGGCGGAGCCTACGAGCAGTACTTC.